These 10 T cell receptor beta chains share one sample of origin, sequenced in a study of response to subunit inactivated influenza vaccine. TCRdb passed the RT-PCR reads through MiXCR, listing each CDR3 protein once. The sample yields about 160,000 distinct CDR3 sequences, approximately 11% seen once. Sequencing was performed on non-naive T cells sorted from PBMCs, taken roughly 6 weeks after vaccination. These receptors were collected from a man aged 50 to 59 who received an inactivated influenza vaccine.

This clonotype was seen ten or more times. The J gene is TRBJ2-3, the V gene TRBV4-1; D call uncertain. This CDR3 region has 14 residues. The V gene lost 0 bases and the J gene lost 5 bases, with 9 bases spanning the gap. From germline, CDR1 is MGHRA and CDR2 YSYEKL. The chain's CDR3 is CASSQDDSRDTQYF. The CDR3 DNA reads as TGCGCCAGCAGCCAAGATGATTCCCGAGATACGCAGTATTTT.

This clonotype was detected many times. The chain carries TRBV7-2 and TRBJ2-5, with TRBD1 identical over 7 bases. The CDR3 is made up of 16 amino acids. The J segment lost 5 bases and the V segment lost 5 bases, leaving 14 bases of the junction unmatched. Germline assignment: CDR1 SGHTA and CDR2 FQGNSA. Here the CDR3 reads CASSERTGQAVETQYF. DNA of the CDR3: TGTGCCAGCAGCGAACGGACAGGCCAGGCTGTGGAGACCCAGTACTTC.

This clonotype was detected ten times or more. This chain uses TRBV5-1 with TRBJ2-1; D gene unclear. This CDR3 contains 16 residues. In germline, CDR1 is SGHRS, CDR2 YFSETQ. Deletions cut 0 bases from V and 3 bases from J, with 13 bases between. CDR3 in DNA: TGCGCCAGCAGCTTGGCGTCCATCCAGGACTACAATGAGCAGTTCTTC. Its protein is CASSLASIQDYNEQFF.

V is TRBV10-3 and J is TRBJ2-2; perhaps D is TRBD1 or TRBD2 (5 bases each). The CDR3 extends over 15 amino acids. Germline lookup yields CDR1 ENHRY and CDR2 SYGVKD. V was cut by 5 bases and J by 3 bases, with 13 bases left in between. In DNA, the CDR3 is TGTGCCATCAGTAGAGGGGTGTGGGACACCGGGGAGCTGTTTTTT. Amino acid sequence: CAISRGVWDTGELFF.

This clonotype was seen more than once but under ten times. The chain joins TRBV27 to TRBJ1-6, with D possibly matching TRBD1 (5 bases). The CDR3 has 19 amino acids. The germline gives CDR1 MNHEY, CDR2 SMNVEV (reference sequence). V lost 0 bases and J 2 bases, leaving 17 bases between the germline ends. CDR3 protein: CASSLSAREGSTYNSPLHF. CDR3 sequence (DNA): TGTGCCAGCAGTTTATCGGCCAGGGAAGGGTCTACCTATAATTCACCCCTCCACTTT.

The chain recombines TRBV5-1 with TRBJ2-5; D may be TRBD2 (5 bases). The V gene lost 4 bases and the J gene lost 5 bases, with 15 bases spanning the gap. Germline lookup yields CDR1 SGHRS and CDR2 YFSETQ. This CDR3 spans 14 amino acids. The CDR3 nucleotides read TGCGCCAGCAGCCCAGACGGGGTCGGGGAGACCCAGTACTTC. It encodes CASSPDGVGETQYF.

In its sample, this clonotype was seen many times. The CDR3 spells CAISELWTSGTTDTQYF. DNA for the CDR3: TGTGCCATCAGTGAACTTTGGACTAGCGGGACCACAGATACGCAGTATTTT. This rearrangement joins TRBV10-3 to TRBJ2-3, with 12 bases that match TRBD2. Germline CDR1 reads ENHRY; CDR2 reads SYGVKD. The CDR3 totals 17 residues. V gave up 3 bases and J gave up 2 bases; unmatched junction bases: 6.

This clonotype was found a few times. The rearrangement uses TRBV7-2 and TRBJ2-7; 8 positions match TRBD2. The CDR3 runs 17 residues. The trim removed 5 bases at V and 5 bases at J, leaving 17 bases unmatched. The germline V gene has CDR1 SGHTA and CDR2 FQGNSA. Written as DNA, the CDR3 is TGTGCCAGCAGCCAGATCCTTAGCGGGGTCGGCGGGAACGAGCAGTACTTC. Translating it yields CASSQILSGVGGNEQYF.

The CDR3 loop is CASSTGTGPGNTQYF. The CDR3 coding sequence is TGTGCCAGCAGCACAGGGACAGGGCCTGGGAATACGCAGTATTTT. The chain is built from TRBV5-5 and TRBJ2-3, with 9 bases matching TRBD1. J lost 7 bases, V lost 4 bases, and 10 bases had no gene match. Per the germline V gene, CDR1 is SGHKS and CDR2 is YYEKEE (reference sequence). CDR3 size: 15 residues.

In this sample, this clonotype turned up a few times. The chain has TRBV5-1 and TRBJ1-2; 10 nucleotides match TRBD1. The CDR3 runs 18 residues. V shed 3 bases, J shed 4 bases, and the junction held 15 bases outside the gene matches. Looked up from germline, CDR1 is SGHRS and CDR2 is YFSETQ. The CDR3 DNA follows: TGCGCCAGCAGCTATCAACCCGGGACAGGGGAAGTTGTCTATGGCTACACCTTC. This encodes CASSYQPGTGEVVYGYTF. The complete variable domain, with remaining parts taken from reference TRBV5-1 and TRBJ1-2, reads KAGVTQTPRYLIKTRGQQVTLSCSPISGHRSVSWYQQTPGQGLQFLFEYFSETQRNKGNFPGRFSGRQFSNSRSEMNVSTLELGDSALYLCASSYQPGTGEVVYGYTFGSGTRLTVV.